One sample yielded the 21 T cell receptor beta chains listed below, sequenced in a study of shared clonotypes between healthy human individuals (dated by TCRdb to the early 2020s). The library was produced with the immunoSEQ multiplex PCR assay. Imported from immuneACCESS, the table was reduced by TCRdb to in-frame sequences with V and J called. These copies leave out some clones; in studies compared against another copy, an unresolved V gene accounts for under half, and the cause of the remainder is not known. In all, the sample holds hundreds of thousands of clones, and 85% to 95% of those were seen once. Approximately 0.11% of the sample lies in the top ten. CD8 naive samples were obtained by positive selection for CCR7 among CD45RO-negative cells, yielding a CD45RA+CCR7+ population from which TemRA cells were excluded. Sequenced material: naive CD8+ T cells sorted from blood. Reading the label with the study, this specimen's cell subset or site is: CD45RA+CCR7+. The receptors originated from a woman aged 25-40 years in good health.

CDR3 bases: TGTGCCACCAGCAGGACAGGGCCCAGTCTCACCGGGGAGCTGTTTTTT. Protein sequence: CATSRTGPSLTGELFF. J is TRBJ2-2 and V is TRBV15; 7 bases agree with TRBD1. J gave up 4 bases and V 3 bases, and 8 bases lay outside the gene matches. This CDR3 comprises 16 residues. The V gene's germline CDR1 is LNHNV and CDR2 YYDKDF (reference sequence). Full variable domain (remainder filled in from reference TRBV15 and TRBJ2-2): DAMVIQNPRYQVTQFGKPVTLSCSQTLNHNVMYWYQQKSSQAPKLLFHYYDKDFNNEADTPDNFQSRRPNTSFCFLDIRSPGLGDTAMYLCATSRTGPSLTGELFFGEGSRLTVL.

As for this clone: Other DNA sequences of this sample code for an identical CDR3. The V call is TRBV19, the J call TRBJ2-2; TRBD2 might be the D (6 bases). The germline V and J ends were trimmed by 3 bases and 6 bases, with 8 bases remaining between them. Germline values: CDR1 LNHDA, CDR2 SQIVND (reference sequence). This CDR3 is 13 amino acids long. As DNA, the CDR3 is TGTGCCAGTAGTATTTGGGGGGCCGGGGAGCTGTTTTTT. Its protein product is CASSIWGAGELFF.

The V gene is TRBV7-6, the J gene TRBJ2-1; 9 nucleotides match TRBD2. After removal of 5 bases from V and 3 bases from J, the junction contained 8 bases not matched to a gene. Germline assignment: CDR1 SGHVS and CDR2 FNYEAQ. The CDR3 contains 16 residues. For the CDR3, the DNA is TGTGCCAGCAGCATACTAGCGGGCGGGAGCTACAATGAGCAGTTCTTC. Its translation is CASSILAGGSYNEQFF.

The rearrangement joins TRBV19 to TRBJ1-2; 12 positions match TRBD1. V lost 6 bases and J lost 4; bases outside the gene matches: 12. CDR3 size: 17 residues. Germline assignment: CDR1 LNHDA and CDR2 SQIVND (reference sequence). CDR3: CASRPSRDRGHGYGYTF. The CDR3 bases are TGTGCCAGTAGACCCTCCCGGGACAGGGGGCACGGCTATGGCTACACCTTC. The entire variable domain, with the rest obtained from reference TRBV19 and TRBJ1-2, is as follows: DGGITQSPKYLFRKEGQNVTLSCEQNLNHDAMYWYRQDPGQGLRLIYYSQIVNDFQKGDIAEGYSVSREKKESFPLTVTSAQKNPTAFYLCASRPSRDRGHGYGYTFGSGTRLTVV.

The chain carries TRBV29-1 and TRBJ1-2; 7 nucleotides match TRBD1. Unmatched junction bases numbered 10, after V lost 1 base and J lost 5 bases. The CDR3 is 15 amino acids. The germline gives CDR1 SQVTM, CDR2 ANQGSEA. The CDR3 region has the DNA TGCAGCGTTGAAGGAGGTGGCAGGGGGACATATGGCTACACCTTC. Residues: CSVEGGGRGTYGYTF.

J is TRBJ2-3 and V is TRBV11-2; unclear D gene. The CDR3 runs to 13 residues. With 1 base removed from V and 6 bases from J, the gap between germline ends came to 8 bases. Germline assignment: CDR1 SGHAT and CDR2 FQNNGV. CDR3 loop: CASSLVDLDTQYF. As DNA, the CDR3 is TGTGCCAGCAGCTTAGTGGATTTGGATACGCAGTATTTT. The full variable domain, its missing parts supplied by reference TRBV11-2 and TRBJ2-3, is EAGVAQSPRYKIIEKRQSVAFWCNPISGHATLYWYQQILGQGPKLLIQFQNNGVVDDSQLPKDRFSAERLKGVDSTLKIQPAKLEDSAVYLCASSLVDLDTQYFGPGTRLTVL.

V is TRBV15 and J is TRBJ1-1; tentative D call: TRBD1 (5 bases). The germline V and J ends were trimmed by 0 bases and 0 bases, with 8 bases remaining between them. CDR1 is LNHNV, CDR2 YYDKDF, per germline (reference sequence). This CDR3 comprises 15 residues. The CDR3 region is CATSREGVVNTEAFF. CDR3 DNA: TGTGCCACCAGCAGAGAAGGGGTGGTGAACACTGAAGCTTTCTTT.

CDR3 sequence reads: CASSQDRTTQVYEQYF. The CDR3 bases are TGTGCCAGCAGCCAAGATAGGACCACCCAGGTCTACGAGCAGTACTTC. V and J are TRBV14 and TRBJ2-7; no definite D call. V lost 0 bases, J lost 3 bases, and 15 bases lay in between. The CDR3 consists of 16 residues. CDR1 is SGHDN and CDR2 is FVKESK in the germline V gene.

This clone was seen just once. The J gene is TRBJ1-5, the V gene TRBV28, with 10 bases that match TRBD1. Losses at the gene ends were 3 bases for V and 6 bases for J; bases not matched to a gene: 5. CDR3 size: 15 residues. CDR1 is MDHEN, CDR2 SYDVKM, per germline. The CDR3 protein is CASSLGQGMIQPQHF. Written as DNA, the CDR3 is TGTGCCAGCAGTTTGGGACAGGGGATGATTCAGCCCCAGCATTTT.

CDR3 loop: CASSIHRLAGEVAGTDTQYF. The CDR3 DNA is TGCGCCAGCAGCATCCATCGACTAGCGGGAGAGGTGGCAGGTACAGATACGCAGTATTTT. The chain combines TRBV4-1 with TRBJ2-3, with TRBD2 matching 12 bases. The J segment lost 3 bases and the V segment lost 5 bases, leaving 18 bases of the junction unmatched. This CDR3 has 20 amino acids. The germline gives CDR1 MGHRA, CDR2 YSYEKL.

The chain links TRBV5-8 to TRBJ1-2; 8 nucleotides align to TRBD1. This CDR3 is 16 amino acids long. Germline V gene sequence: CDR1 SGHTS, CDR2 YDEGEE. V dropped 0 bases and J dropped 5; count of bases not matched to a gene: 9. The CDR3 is CASSLAAQNRGYGYTF. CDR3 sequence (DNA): TGTGCCAGCAGCTTGGCCGCCCAAAACAGGGGGTATGGCTACACCTTC.

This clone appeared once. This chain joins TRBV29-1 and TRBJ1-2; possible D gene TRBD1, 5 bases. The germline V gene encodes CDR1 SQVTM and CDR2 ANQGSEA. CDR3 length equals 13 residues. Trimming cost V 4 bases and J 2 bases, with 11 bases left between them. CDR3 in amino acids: CSVVGRLNYGYTF. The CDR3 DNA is TGCAGCGTTGTGGGGCGCCTCAACTATGGCTACACCTTC.

The DNA of the CDR3 is TGTGCCAGCAGCTTGGTTACAGGAAATGCTAATGAAAAACTGTTTTTT. It codes for CASSLVTGNANEKLFF. V and J are TRBV5-4 and TRBJ1-4; tentatively, D is TRBD1 (5 bases). CDR3 length: 16 amino acids. Germline V CDR1 and CDR2: SGHNT, YYREEE (reference sequence). The ends were cut back, 0 bases at V and 3 bases at J, with 12 bases in the middle.

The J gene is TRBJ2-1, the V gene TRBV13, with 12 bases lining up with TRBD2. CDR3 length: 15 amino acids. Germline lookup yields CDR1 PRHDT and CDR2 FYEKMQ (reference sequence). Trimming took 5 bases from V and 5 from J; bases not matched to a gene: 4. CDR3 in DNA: TGTGCCAGCAGCACCCGACTAGCGGGAGACAATGAGCAGTTCTTC. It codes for CASSTRLAGDNEQFF.

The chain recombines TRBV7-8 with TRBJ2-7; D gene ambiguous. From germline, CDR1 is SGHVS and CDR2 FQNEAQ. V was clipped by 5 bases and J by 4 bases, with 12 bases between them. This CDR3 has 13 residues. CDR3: CASSPTLGYEQYF. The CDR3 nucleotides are TGTGCCAGCAGCCCGACACTCGGGTACGAGCAGTACTTC.

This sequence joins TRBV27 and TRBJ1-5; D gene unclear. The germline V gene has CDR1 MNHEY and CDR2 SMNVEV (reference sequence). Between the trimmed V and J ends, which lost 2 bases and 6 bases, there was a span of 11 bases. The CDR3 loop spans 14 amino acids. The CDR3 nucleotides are TGTGCCAGCAGTTTAGTAGGTGGTCGTCAGCCCCAGCATTTT. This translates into CASSLVGGRQPQHF.

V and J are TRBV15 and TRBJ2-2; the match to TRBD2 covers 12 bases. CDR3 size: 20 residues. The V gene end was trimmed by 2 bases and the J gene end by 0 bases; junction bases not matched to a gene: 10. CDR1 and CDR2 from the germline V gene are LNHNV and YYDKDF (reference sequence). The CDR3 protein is CATSRPGLAGALPNTGELFF. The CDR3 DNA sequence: TGTGCCACCAGCAGACCGGGACTAGCGGGTGCCCTACCGAACACCGGGGAGCTGTTTTTT.

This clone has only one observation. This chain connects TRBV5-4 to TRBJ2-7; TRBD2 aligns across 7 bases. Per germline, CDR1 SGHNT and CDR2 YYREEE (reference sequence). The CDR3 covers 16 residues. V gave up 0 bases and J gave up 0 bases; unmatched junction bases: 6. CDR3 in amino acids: CASSLGGRRGSYEQYF. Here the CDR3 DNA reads TGTGCCAGCAGCTTGGGCGGGAGAAGGGGCTCCTACGAGCAGTACTTC.

For the CDR3, the DNA is TGTGCCAGCAGCTTCCGGCGCTCTGGGGCCAACGTCCTGACTTTC. As protein: CASSFRRSGANVLTF. The rearrangement uses TRBV5-8 and TRBJ2-6; D not certain. The V gene's germline CDR1 is SGHTS and CDR2 YDEGEE. Trimming left V 2 bases short and J 0 bases short, with 6 bases between. This CDR3 is 15 amino acids long.

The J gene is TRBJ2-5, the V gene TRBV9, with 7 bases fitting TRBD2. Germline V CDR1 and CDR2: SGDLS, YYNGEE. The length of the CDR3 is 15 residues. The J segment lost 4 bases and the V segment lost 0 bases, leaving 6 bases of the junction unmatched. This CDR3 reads CASSVVSGGPETQYF. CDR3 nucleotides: TGTGCCAGCAGCGTAGTGTCGGGAGGCCCAGAGACCCAGTACTTC.

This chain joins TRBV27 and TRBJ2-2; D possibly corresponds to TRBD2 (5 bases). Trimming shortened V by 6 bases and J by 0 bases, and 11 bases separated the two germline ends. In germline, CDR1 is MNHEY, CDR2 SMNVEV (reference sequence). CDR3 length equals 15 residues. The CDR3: CASRLDPTNTGELFF. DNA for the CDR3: TGTGCCAGCAGACTAGACCCGACGAACACCGGGGAGCTGTTTTTT.